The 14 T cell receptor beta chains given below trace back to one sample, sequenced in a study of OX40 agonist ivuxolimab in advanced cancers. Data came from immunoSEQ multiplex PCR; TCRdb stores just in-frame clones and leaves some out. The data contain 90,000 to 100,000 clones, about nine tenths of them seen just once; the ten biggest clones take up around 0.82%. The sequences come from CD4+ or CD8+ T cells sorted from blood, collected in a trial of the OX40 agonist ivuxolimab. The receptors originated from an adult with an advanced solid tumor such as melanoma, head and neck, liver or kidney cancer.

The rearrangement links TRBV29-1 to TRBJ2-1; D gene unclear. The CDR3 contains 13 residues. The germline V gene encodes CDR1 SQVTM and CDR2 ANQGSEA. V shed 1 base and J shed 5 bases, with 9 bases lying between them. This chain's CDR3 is CSVEVGLDNEQFF. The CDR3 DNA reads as TGCAGCGTTGAAGTGGGATTGGACAATGAGCAGTTCTTC.

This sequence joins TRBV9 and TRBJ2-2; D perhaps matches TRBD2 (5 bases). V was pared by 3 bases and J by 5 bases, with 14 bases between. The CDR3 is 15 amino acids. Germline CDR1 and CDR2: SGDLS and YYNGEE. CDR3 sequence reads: CASSALHTRTGELFF. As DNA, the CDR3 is TGTGCCAGCAGCGCCCTCCATACTAGGACCGGGGAGCTGTTTTTT.

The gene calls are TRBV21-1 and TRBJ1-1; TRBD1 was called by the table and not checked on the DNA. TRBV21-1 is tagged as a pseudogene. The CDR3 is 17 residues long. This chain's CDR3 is CASSKKGPTGALTEAFF. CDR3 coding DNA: TGTGCCAGCAGCAAAAAAGGACCGACAGGGGCGCTCACTGAAGCTTTCTTT.

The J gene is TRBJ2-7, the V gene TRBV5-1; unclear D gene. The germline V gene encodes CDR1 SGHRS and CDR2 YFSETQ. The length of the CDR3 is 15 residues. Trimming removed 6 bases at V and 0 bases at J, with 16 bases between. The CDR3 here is CASTLGQVSSYEQYF. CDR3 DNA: TGCGCCAGCACCCTAGGGCAGGTGAGCTCCTACGAGCAGTACTTC.

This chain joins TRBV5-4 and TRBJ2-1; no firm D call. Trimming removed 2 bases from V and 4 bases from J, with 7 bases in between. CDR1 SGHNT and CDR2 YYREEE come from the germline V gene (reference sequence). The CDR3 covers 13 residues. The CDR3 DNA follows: TGTGCCAGCAGCTTATCAGCGTACAATGAGCAGTTCTTC. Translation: CASSLSAYNEQFF.

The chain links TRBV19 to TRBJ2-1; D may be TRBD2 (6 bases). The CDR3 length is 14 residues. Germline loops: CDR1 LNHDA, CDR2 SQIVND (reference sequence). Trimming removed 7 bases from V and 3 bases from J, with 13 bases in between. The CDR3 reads CASTPGEYYNEQFF. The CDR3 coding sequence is TGTGCCAGTACTCCGGGAGAGTACTACAATGAGCAGTTCTTC.

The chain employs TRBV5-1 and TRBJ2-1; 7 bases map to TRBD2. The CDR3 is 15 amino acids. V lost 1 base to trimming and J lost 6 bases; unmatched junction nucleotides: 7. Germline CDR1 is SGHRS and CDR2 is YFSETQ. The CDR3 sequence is CASSLRGPGGNEQFF. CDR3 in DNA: TGCGCCAGCAGCTTGCGCGGGCCGGGGGGCAATGAGCAGTTCTTC.

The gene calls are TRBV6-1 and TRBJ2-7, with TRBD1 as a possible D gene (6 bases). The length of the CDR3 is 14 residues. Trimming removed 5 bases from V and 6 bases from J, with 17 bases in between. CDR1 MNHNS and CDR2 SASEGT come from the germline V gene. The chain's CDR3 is CASSSRPPGAEQYV. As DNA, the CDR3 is TGTGCCAGCAGTTCCCGACCCCCAGGGGCCGAGCAGTACGTC.

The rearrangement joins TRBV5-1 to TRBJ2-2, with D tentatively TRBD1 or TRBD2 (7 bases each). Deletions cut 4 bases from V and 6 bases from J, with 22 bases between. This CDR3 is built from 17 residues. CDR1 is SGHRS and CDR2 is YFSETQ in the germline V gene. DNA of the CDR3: TGCGCCAGCAGCCCGGGGGGAGGGGGCGCCTTCGCCGGGGAGCTGTTTTTT. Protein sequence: CASSPGGGGAFAGELFF.

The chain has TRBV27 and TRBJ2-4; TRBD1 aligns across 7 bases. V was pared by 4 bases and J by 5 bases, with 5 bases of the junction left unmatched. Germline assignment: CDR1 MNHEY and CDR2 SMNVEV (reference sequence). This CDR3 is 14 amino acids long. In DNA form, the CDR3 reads TGTGCCAGCAGTTCCTTGCAGGGGGAAAACATTCAGTACTTC. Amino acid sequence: CASSSLQGENIQYF.

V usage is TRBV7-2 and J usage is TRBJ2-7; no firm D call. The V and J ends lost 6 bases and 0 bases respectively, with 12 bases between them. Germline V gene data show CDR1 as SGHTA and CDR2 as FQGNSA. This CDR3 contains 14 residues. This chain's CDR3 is CASSRTWNSYEQYF. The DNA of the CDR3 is TGTGCCAGCAGTAGAACGTGGAACTCCTACGAGCAGTACTTC.

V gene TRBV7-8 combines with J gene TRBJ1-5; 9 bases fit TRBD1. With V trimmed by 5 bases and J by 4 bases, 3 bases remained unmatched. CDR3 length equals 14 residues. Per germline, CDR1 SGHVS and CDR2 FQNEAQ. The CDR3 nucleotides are TGTGCCAGCAGCCCCGGGACAGGGAATCAGCCCCAGCATTTT. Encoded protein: CASSPGTGNQPQHF. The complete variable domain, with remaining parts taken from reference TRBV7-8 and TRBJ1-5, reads GAGVSQSPRYKVAKRGQDVALRCDPISGHVSLFWYQQALGQGPEFLTYFQNEAQLDKSGLPSDRFFAERPEGSVSTLKIQRTQQEDSAVYLCASSPGTGNQPQHFGDGTRLSIL.

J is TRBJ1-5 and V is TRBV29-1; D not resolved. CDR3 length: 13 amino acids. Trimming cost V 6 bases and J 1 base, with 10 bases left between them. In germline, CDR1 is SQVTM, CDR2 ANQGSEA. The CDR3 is CSVSSGSNQPQHF. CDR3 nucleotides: TGCAGCGTAAGTTCGGGAAGCAATCAGCCCCAGCATTTT.

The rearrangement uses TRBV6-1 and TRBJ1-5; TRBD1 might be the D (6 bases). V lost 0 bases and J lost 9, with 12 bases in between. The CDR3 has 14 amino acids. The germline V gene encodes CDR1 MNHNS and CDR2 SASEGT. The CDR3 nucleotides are TGTGCCAGCAGTGAAGCAATGGGGGCTCGGCCCCAGCATTTT. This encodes CASSEAMGARPQHF.